These 23 T cell receptor beta chains originate from one sample sequenced in a study of T-cell memory formation after mild COVID-19. TCRdb reprocessed the 5' RACE reads with MiXCR, giving one entry per CDR3 protein. The sample shows 140,000 to 150,000 distinct CDR3 sequences, approximately 25% of them seen only once. The sequencing sample was made of PBMCs or a T cell subset sorted from them (not recorded which). The receptor source for this set is an adult woman who had mild COVID-19 (a few samples of this study predate the infection). Cell type and time point are not known.

This clonotype occurred a few times. The J gene is TRBJ2-3, the V gene TRBV7-9, with TRBD1 matching over 10 bases. The CDR3 runs 15 residues. The germline CDR1 and CDR2 sequences are SEHNR and FQNEAQ (reference sequence). The V gene end was trimmed by 4 bases and the J gene end by 5 bases; junction bases not matched to a gene: 6. DNA for the CDR3: TGTGCCAGCAGCTCGACAGGGGGCGAGGGAGATACGCAGTATTTT. It codes for CASSSTGGEGDTQYF. Drawing the rest from reference TRBV7-9 and TRBJ2-3, the complete variable domain is DTGVSQNPRHKITKRGQNVTFRCDPISEHNRLYWYRQTLGQGPEFLTYFQNEAQLEKSRLLSDRFSAERPKGSFSTLEIQRTEQGDSAMYLCASSSTGGEGDTQYFGPGTRLTVL.

In this sample, this clonotype turned up a few times. CDR3 protein: CASSDLNEQYF. In nucleotides, the CDR3 is TGTGCCAGCAGTGACCTCAACGAGCAGTACTTC. J is TRBJ2-7 and V is TRBV6-1, with D unresolved. The length of the CDR3 is 11 residues. V lost 3 bases and J 5 bases, leaving 5 bases between the germline ends. Germline V gives CDR1 MNHNS, CDR2 SASEGT.

The chain employs TRBV15 and TRBJ2-1, with TRBD2 matching 8 bases. Germline CDR1 and CDR2: LNHNV and YYDKDF (reference sequence). V shed 1 base and J 2 bases; nucleotides not matched to a gene: 10. This CDR3 spans 18 amino acids. CDR3 loop: CATSRAGGGKLPYNEQFF. The CDR3 DNA sequence: TGTGCCACCAGCAGAGCGGGAGGGGGGAAACTACCCTACAATGAGCAGTTCTTC.

This clonotype was seen a handful of times. The chain joins TRBV25-1 to TRBJ1-2; D might be TRBD1 (5 bases). The CDR3 is 13 amino acids. Germline assignment: CDR1 MGHDK and CDR2 SYGVNS. V dropped 1 base and J dropped 8 bases, with 11 bases sitting between them. The CDR3 loop is CASSEWRGEGYTF. CDR3 DNA: TGTGCCAGCAGTGAATGGAGAGGGGAAGGCTACACCTTC.

This chain joins TRBV9 and TRBJ2-1, with D perhaps assigned TRBD1 or TRBD2 (5 bases each). Trimming left V 0 bases short and J 8 bases short, with 12 bases between. This CDR3 is built from 14 residues. Germline values: CDR1 SGDLS, CDR2 YYNGEE. The CDR3 loop reads CASSVAGAGDEQFF. CDR3 sequence (DNA): TGTGCCAGCAGCGTAGCTGGGGCCGGGGATGAGCAGTTCTTC.

This chain uses TRBV4-3 with TRBJ2-7; D may be TRBD2 (6 bases). The V and J ends lost 0 bases and 0 bases respectively, with 12 bases between them. Looked up from germline, CDR1 is LGHNA and CDR2 is YSLEER. The length of the CDR3 is 16 residues. The CDR3 sequence: CASSQDLGEASYEQYF. CDR3 DNA: TGCGCCAGCAGCCAAGATCTAGGGGAGGCCTCCTACGAGCAGTACTTC.

This clonotype was found a few times. This sequence joins TRBV4-3 and TRBJ2-3, with TRBD2 matching over 10 bases. The germline gives CDR1 LGHNA, CDR2 YSLEER. The CDR3 has 17 amino acids. Germline trimming cut 0 bases from V and 8 bases from J; bases unmatched to any gene: 11. CDR3 region: CASSQDFASGSRGTQYF. DNA for the CDR3: TGCGCCAGCAGCCAAGATTTTGCTAGCGGGAGTCGCGGTACGCAGTATTTT.

This clonotype was detected only a few times. The chain joins TRBV29-1 to TRBJ2-1; D perhaps matches TRBD1 (6 bases). Trimming took 5 bases from V and 3 from J, leaving 11 bases between them. The CDR3 is made up of 13 amino acids. CDR1 is SQVTM and CDR2 is ANQGSEA in the germline V gene. CDR3 residues: CSVQGHLYNEQFF. DNA for the CDR3: TGCAGCGTTCAGGGACACCTCTACAATGAGCAGTTCTTC.

This chain joins TRBV9 and TRBJ2-7; unclear D gene. Germline assignment: CDR1 SGDLS and CDR2 YYNGEE. The germline V and J ends were trimmed by 0 bases and 2 bases, with 9 bases remaining between them. The CDR3 is made up of 14 amino acids. For the CDR3, the DNA is TGTGCCAGCAGCGTAGGGGCGGAGACCTACGAGCAGTACTTC. Translated: CASSVGAETYEQYF. Drawing the rest from reference TRBV9 and TRBJ2-7, the complete variable domain is DSGVTQTPKHLITATGQRVTLRCSPRSGDLSVYWYQQSLDQGLQFLIQYYNGEERAKGNILERFSAQQFPDLHSELNLSSLELGDSALYFCASSVGAETYEQYFGPGTRLTVT.

The chain combines TRBV12-3 or TRBV12-4 with TRBJ2-7; D gene uncertain. There are 12 residues in the CDR3. V was shortened by 5 bases and J by 3 bases, with 8 bases between the two germline ends. CDR3 in DNA: TGTGCCAGCAGTCCTCAAATCTACGAGCAGTACTTC. Translated: CASSPQIYEQYF.

The chain joins TRBV4-1 to TRBJ1-1; 11 bases are shared with TRBD1. Germline V CDR1 and CDR2: MGHRA, YSYEKL. Germline trimming cut 4 bases from V and 3 bases from J; bases unmatched to any gene: 1. This CDR3 region has 14 residues. The chain's CDR3 is CASSPGQGDTEAFF. For the CDR3, the DNA is TGCGCCAGCAGCCCGGGACAGGGGGACACTGAAGCTTTCTTT.

By share, this clonotype ranks as medium-sized. The V call is TRBV5-1, the J call TRBJ1-2, with 9 bases fitting TRBD1. Germline V gives CDR1 SGHRS, CDR2 YFSETQ. The CDR3 runs 14 residues. The trim removed 3 bases at V and 5 bases at J, leaving 5 bases unmatched. The CDR3 nucleotides are TGCGCCAGCAGCTCGGAGGGGACAGGGTATGGCTACACCTTC. Translating it yields CASSSEGTGYGYTF.

This clonotype was seen many times. This rearrangement joins TRBV16 to TRBJ1-1; D is unresolved. Between the trimmed V and J ends, which lost 4 bases and 4 bases, there was a span of 7 bases. CDR1 and CDR2 from the germline V gene are KGHSY and FQNENV. The CDR3 loop spans 12 amino acids. CDR3: CASSPYSTEAFF. The CDR3 region has the DNA TGTGCCAGCAGCCCATATTCCACTGAAGCTTTCTTT. Based on the CDR3 plus reference TRBV16 and TRBJ1-1, the full variable domain is GEEVAQTPKHLVRGEGQKAKLYCAPIKGHSYVFWYQQVLKNEFKFLISFQNENVFDETGMPKERFSAKCLPNSPCSLEIQATKLEDSAVYFCASSPYSTEAFFGQGTRLTVV.

This clonotype has more than one count but fewer than ten. CDR3 in amino acids: CSVVQGPSNQPQHF. The DNA for the CDR3 is TGCAGCGTCGTACAGGGGCCTAGCAATCAGCCCCAGCATTTT. The J gene is TRBJ1-5, the V gene TRBV29-1; 7 bases agree with TRBD1. The CDR3 loop spans 14 amino acids. J was trimmed by 0 bases and V by 6 bases; bases with no gene match: 5. Germline-derived CDR1 and CDR2 are SQVTM and ANQGSEA.

The chain links TRBV7-6 to TRBJ2-5, with D hard to call. Trimming left V 1 base short and J 5 bases short, with 8 bases between. The CDR3 has 13 residues. The germline V gene has CDR1 SGHVS and CDR2 FNYEAQ. CDR3: CASSLEIGETQYF. The CDR3 bases are TGTGCCAGCAGCTTAGAAATCGGGGAGACCCAGTACTTC.

The table lists this clonotype with a count of one. This chain connects TRBV12-3 or TRBV12-4 to TRBJ1-6; perhaps TRBD1 as D (5 bases). Trimming shortened V by 8 bases and J by 0 bases, and 8 bases separated the two germline ends. CDR3 length equals 14 residues. The CDR3 DNA sequence: TGTGCCAGCGGGGGGAGCTCCTATAATTCACCCCTCCACTTT. It yields the protein CASGGSSYNSPLHF.

The V and J genes are TRBV4-1 and TRBJ1-3, with TRBD1 identical over 10 bases. CDR1 is MGHRA, CDR2 YSYEKL, per germline. This CDR3 contains 19 residues. Trimming took 3 bases from V and 0 from J; bases not matched to a gene: 11. The CDR3 DNA follows: TGCGCCAGCAGCCACCTCCCGGGACAGGGGCCGAGCTCTGGAAACACCATATATTTT. Its protein product is CASSHLPGQGPSSGNTIYF.

DNA of the CDR3: TGTGCCAGCAGCTTGACAAGCAATTCACCCCTCCACTTT. The encoded protein is CASSLTSNSPLHF. The chain is built from TRBV11-2 and TRBJ1-6; no clear D gene. In germline, CDR1 is SGHAT, CDR2 FQNNGV. Trimming took 3 bases from V and 7 from J, leaving 7 bases between them. CDR3 length: 13 residues.

The genes are TRBV5-6 and TRBJ2-1, with D perhaps matching TRBD1 (6 bases). The germline V gene encodes CDR1 SGHDT and CDR2 YYEEEE. Trimming cost V 4 bases and J 6 bases, with 17 bases left between them. The CDR3 sequence is 15 residues long. The DNA of the CDR3 is TGTGCCAGCAGCCTACACAGGGTATGGAGCAATGAGCAGTTCTTC. It encodes CASSLHRVWSNEQFF.

The chain combines TRBV29-1 with TRBJ2-1; D may be TRBD2 (6 bases). This CDR3 is 14 amino acids long. CDR1 is SQVTM, CDR2 ANQGSEA, per germline. V was pared by 4 bases and J by 8 bases, with 18 bases between. This CDR3 is CSVGPTSMGDEQFF. The DNA for the CDR3 is TGCAGCGTTGGACCAACTAGCATGGGCGATGAGCAGTTCTTC.

The sample holds a few counts of this clonotype. The chain joins TRBV5-1 to TRBJ1-4; D is unclear. The germline V gene encodes CDR1 SGHRS and CDR2 YFSETQ. V shed 4 bases and J shed 4 bases, with 11 bases lying between them. This CDR3 contains 14 residues. CDR3 coding DNA: TGCGCCAGCAGCGATCCGGAGTTTAATGAAAAACTGTTTTTT. This sequence encodes CASSDPEFNEKLFF.

Concerning this clonotype itself: One junction end disagrees with the germline gene, perhaps due to a read error. This chain joins TRBV7-8 and TRBJ2-2; perhaps TRBD2 as D (5 bases). The CDR3 sequence is 14 residues long. Per the germline V gene, CDR1 is SGHVS and CDR2 is FQNEAQ. Written as DNA, the CDR3 is TGTGCCAGCAGCTTAGGGCTGAACACCGGGGAGCCGTTTTTT. Translation: CASSLGLNTGEPFF.

This chain connects TRBV2 to TRBJ2-1, with 9 bases aligning to TRBD2. V shed 3 bases and J 7 bases; nucleotides not matched to a gene: 4. Germline assignment: CDR1 SNHLY and CDR2 FYNNEI. CDR3 length: 14 residues. The DNA of the CDR3 is TGTGCCAGCAGTGAGCGGGGGGGAGGGAATGAGCAGTTCTTC. This translates into CASSERGGGNEQFF.